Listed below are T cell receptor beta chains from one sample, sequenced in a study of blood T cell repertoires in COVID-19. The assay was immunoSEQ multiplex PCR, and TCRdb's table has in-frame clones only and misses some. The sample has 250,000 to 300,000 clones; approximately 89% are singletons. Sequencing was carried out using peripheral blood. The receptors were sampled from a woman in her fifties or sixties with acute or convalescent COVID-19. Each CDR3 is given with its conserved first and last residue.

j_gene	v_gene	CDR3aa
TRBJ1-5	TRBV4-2	CASSQAGGYQPQHF
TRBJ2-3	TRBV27	CASSRAGGQTDTQYF
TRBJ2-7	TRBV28	CASSFRDRLVDEQYF
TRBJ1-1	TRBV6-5	CASSYVPGNTEAFF
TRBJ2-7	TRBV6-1	CASSEASGASYEQYF
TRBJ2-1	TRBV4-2	CASSQGETSGRTIMGNEQFF
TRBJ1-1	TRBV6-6	CASTHSGVAEAFF
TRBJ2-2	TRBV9	CASSVRLATNTGELFF
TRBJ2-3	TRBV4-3	CASSQGASGGLTDTQYF
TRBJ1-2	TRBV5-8	CASSLAISTEVFYGYTF
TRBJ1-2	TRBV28	CASSINPGYGYTF
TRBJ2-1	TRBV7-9	CASRRPAGTAYNEQFF
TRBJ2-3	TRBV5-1	CASSLYRADTQYF
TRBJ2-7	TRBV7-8	CASSLHGYEQYF
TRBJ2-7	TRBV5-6	CASSLGASGSGEQYF
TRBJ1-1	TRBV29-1	CSVGTRNHPENTEAFF
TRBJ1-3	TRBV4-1	CASSGPTSSGNTIYF